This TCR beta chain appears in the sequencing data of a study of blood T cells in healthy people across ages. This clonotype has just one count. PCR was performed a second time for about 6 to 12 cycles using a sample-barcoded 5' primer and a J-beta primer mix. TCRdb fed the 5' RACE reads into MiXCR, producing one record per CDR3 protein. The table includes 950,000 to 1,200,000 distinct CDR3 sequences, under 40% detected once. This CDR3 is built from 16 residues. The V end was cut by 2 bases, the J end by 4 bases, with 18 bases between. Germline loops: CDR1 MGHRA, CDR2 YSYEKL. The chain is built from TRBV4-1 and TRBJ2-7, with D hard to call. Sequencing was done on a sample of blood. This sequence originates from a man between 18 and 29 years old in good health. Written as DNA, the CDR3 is TGCGCCAGCAGCCAACTCGGACGGAGTCTAACATACGAGCAGTACTTC. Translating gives CASSQLGRSLTYEQYF.